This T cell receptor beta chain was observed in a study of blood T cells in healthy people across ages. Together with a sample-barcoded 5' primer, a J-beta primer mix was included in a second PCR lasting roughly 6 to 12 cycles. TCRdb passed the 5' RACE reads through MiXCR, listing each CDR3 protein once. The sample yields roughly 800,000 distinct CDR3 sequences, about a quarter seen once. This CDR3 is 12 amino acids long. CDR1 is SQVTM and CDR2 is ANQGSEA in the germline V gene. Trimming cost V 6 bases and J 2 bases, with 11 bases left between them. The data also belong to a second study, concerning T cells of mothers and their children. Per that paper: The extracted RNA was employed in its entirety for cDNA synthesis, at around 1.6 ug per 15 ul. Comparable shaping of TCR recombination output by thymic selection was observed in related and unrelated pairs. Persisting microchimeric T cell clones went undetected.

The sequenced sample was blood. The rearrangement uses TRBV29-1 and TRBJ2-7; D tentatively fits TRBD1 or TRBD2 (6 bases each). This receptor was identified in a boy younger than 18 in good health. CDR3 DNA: TGCAGCGTGGGGGGCCCAACCTACGAGCAGTACTTC. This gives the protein CSVGGPTYEQYF.